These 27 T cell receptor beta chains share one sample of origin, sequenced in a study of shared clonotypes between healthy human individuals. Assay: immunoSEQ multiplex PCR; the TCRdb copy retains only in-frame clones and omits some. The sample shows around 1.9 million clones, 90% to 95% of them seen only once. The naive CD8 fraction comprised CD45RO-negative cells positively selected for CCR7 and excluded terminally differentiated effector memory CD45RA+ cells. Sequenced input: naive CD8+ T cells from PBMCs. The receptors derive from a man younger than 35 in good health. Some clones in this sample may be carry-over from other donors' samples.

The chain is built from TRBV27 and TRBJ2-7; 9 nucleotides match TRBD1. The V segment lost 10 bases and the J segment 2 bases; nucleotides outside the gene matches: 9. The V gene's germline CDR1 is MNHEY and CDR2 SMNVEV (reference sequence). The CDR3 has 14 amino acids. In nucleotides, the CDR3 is TGTGCCACCCAAGTACAGGGGGCGGCCTACGAGCAGTACTTC. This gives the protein CATQVQGAAYEQYF.

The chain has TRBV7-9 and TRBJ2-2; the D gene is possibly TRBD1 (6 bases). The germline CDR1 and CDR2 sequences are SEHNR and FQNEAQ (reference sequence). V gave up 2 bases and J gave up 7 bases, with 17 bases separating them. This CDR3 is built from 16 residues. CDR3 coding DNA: TGTGCCAGCAGCTTAAGTAGTGGGGGCGAGTACGGGGAGCTGTTTTTT. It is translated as CASSLSSGGEYGELFF.

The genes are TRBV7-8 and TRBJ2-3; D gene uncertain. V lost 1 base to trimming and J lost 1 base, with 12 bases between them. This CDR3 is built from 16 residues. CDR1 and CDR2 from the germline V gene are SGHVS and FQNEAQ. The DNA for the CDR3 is TGTGCCAGCAGCTTAGTAACCTCAATCCGCACAGATACGCAGTATTTT. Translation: CASSLVTSIRTDTQYF.

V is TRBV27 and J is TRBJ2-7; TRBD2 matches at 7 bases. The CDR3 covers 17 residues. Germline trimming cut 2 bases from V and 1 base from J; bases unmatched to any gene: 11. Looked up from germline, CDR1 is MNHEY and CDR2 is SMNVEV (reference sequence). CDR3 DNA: TGTGCCAGCAGTTTAAGGTTCGGGGCTAGCGGATCCTACGAGCAGTACTTC. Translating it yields CASSLRFGASGSYEQYF.

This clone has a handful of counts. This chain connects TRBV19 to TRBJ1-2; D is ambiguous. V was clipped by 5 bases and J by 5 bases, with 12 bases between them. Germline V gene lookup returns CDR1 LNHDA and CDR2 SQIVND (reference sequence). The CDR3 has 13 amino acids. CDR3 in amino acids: CASSPGRKYGYTF. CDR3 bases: TGTGCCAGTAGTCCCGGACGGAAATATGGCTACACCTTC.

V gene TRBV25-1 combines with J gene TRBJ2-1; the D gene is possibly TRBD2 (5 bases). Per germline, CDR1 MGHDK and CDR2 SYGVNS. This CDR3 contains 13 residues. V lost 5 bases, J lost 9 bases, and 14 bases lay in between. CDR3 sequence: CASSILGVREQFF. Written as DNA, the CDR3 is TGTGCCAGCAGTATCCTCGGGGTCCGTGAGCAGTTCTTC. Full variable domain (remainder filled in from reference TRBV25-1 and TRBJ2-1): EADIYQTPRYLVIGTGKKITLECSQTMGHDKMYWYQQDPGMELHLIHYSYGVNSTEKGDLSSESTVSRIRTEHFPLTLESARPSHTSQYLCASSILGVREQFFGPGTRLTVL.

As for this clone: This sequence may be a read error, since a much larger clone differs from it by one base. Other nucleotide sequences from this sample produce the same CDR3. The CDR3 nucleotides read TGTGCCAGCAGTTCAGGAGAGACCCAGTACTTC. Its translation is CASSSGETQYF. The rearrangement joins TRBV27 to TRBJ2-5; D remains ambiguous. V lost 4 bases and J 4 bases, leaving 4 bases between the germline ends. The CDR3 spans 11 residues. CDR1 is MNHEY, CDR2 SMNVEV, per germline (reference sequence).

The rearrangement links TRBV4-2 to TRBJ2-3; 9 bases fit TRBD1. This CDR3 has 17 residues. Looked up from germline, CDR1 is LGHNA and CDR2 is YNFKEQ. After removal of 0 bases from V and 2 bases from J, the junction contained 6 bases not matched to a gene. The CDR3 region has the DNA TGTGCCAGCAGCCAAGATGGGACAGGGCTGGTCACAGATACGCAGTATTTT. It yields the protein CASSQDGTGLVTDTQYF.

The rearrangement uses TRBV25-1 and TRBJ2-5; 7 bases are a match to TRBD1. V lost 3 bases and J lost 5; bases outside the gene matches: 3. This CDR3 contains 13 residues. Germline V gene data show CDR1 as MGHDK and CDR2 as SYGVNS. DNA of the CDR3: TGTGCCAGCAGTGAGAACAGGGGTGAGACCCAGTACTTC. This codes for CASSENRGETQYF.

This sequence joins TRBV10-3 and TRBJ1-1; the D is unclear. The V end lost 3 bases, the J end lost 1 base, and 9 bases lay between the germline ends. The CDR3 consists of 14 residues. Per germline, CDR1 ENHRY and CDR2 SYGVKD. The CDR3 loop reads CAISDRGSNTEAFF. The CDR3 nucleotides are TGTGCCATCAGTGATCGGGGTTCGAACACTGAAGCTTTCTTT.

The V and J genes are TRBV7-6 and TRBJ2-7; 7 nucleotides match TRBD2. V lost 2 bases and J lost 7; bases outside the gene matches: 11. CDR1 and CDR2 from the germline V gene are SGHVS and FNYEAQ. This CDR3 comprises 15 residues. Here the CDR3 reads CASSLLGEGSTEQYF. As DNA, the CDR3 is TGTGCCAGCAGCTTATTAGGGGAGGGGTCAACGGAGCAGTACTTC.

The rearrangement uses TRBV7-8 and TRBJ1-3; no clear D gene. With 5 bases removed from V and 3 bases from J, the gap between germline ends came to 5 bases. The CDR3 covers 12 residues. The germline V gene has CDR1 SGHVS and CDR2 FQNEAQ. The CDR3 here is CASSPDGNTIYF. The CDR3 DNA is TGTGCCAGCAGCCCTGATGGAAACACCATATATTTT.

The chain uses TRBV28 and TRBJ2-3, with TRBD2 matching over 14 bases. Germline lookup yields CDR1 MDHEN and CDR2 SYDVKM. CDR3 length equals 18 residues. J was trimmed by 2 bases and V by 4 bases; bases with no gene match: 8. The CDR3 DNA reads TGTGCCAGCAGTTCTCGGACTAGCGGGAGGATCCTCACAGATACGCAGTATTTT. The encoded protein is CASSSRTSGRILTDTQYF.

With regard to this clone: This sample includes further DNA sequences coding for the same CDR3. The CDR3 loop reads CSVEGLAGSYEQYF. For the CDR3, the DNA is TGCAGCGTAGAGGGACTAGCGGGTTCCTACGAGCAGTACTTC. V gene TRBV29-1 combines with J gene TRBJ2-7; 12 bases map to TRBD2. CDR3 length: 14 residues. In germline, CDR1 is SQVTM, CDR2 ANQGSEA. V shed 6 bases, J shed 1 base, and the junction held 4 bases outside the gene matches.

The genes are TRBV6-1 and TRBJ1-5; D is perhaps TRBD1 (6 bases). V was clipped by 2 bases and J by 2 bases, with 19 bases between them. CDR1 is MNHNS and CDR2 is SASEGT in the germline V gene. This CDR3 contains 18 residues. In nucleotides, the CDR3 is TGTGCCAGCAGTGAAAGGGGAAGCACAGGGATGGGCAATCAGCCCCAGCATTTT. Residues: CASSERGSTGMGNQPQHF.

DNA for the CDR3: TGTGCCATCGGGGGTATTGGGGAGACCCAGTACTTC. Translated, it gives CAIGGIGETQYF. This rearrangement joins TRBV6-5 to TRBJ2-5; perhaps TRBD2 as D (6 bases). Germline-derived CDR1 and CDR2 are MNHEY and SVGAGI. The V and J ends lost 10 bases and 5 bases respectively, with 14 bases between them. The CDR3 extends over 12 amino acids.

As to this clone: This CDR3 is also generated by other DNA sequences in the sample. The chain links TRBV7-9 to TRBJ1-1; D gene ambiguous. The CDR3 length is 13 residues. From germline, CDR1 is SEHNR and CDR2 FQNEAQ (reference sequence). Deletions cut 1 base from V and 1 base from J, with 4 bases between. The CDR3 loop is CASSLVGNTEAFF. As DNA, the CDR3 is TGTGCCAGCAGCTTAGTTGGGAACACTGAAGCTTTCTTT.

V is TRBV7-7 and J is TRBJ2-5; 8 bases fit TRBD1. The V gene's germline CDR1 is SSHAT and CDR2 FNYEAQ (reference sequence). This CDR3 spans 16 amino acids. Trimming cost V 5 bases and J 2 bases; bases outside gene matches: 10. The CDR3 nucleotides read TGTGCCAGCAGCCCGCGGGACAGGACGTATCAAGAGACCCAGTACTTC. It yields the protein CASSPRDRTYQETQYF.

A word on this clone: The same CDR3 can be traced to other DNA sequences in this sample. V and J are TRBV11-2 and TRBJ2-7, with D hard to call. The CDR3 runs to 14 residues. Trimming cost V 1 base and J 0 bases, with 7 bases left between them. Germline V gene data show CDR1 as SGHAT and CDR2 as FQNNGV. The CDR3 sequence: CASSLGPGSYEQYF. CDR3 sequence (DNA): TGTGCCAGCAGCTTAGGGCCGGGCTCCTACGAGCAGTACTTC. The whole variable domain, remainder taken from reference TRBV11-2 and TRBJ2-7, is EAGVAQSPRYKIIEKRQSVAFWCNPISGHATLYWYQQILGQGPKLLIQFQNNGVVDDSQLPKDRFSAERLKGVDSTLKIQPAKLEDSAVYLCASSLGPGSYEQYFGPGTRLTVT.

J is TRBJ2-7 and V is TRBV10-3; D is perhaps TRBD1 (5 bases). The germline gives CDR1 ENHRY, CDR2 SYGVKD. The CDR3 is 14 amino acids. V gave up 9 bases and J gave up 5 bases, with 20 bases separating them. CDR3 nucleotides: TGTGCCATTCGAGACAGACGGGTTGTTGACGAGCAGTACTTC. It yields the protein CAIRDRRVVDEQYF.

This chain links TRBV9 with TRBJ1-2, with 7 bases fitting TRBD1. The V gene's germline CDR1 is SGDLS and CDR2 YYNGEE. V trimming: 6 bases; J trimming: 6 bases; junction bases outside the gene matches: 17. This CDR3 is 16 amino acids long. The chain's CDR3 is CASTHRTGPLVDGYTF. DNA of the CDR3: TGTGCCAGCACCCACAGGACAGGACCCCTCGTGGATGGCTACACCTTC.

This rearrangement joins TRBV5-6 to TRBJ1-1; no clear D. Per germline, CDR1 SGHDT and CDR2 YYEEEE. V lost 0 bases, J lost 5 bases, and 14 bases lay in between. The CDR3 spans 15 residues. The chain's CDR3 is CASSLEASTGTEAFF. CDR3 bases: TGTGCCAGCAGCTTGGAAGCGTCCACGGGTACTGAAGCTTTCTTT.

The CDR3, as DNA: TGTGCCAGCAGGGGGGACAGGGACGAAAAACTGTTTTTT. This sequence encodes CASRGDRDEKLFF. This sequence joins TRBV25-1 and TRBJ1-4; 9 bases line up with TRBD1. Germline values: CDR1 MGHDK, CDR2 SYGVNS. After removal of 6 bases from V and 8 bases from J, the junction contained 4 bases not matched to a gene. CDR3 length equals 13 residues. Using reference TRBV25-1 and TRBJ1-4 for the parts outside the CDR3, the full variable domain is EADIYQTPRYLVIGTGKKITLECSQTMGHDKMYWYQQDPGMELHLIHYSYGVNSTEKGDLSSESTVSRIRTEHFPLTLESARPSHTSQYLCASRGDRDEKLFFGSGTQLSVL.

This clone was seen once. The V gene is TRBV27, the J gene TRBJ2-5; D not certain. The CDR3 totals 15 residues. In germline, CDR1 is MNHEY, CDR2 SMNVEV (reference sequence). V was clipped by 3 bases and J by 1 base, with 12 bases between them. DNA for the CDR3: TGTGCCAGCAGTTTCGTCCGGCGAATCCAAGAGACCCAGTACTTC. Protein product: CASSFVRRIQETQYF.

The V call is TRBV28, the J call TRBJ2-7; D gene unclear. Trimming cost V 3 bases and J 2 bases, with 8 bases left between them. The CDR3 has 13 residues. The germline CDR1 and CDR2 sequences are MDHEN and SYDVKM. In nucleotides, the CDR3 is TGTGCCAGCAGTTTCGACCCGGCCTACGAGCAGTACTTC. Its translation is CASSFDPAYEQYF.

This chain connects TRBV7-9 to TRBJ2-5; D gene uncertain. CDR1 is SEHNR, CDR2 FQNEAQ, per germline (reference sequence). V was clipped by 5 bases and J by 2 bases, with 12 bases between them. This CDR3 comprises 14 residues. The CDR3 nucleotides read TGTGCCAGCAGCCTTCGCAACAGTCAAGAGACCCAGTACTTC. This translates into CASSLRNSQETQYF. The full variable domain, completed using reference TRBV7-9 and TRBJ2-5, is DTGVSQNPRHKITKRGQNVTFRCDPISEHNRLYWYRQTLGQGPEFLTYFQNEAQLEKSRLLSDRFSAERPKGSFSTLEIQRTEQGDSAMYLCASSLRNSQETQYFGPGTRLLVL.

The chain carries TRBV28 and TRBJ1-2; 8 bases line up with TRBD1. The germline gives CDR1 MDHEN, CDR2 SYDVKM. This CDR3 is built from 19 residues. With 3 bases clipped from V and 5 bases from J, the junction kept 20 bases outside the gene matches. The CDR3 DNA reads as TGTGCCAGCAGTTTTTTTACCGGGACCGGGACAGGAATAATATATGGCTACACCTTC. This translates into CASSFFTGTGTGIIYGYTF.